This TCR beta chain comes out of a study of identifying expanded T cells in peripheral blood. Notes on the study in general: Across healthy donors, higher total template counts meant significantly greater roughly two-week count variance. Differentially abundant clones: 0.95 to 1.5 between replicates, around 17 at 2 to 3 weeks, around 19 at four.

Germline CDR1 and CDR2: ENHRY and SYGVKD. The V end lost 5 bases, the J end lost 11 bases, and 14 bases lay between the germline ends. There are 12 residues in the CDR3. No infections or other immune events were documented during collection. Produced via immunoSEQ multiplex PCR; TCRdb's table is partial and in-frame only. The table lists about 54,000 clones, about nine tenths of them singletons, with 3% to 4% in the top ten. A note on this clone: What it binds is not known.

The sequence was obtained from a person aged 18 to 75 in good health. What was sequenced was blood. The chain employs TRBV10-3 and TRBJ2-3, with D tentatively TRBD1 or TRBD2 (6 bases each). The CDR3 loop reads CAISPSGAGQYF. The CDR3 nucleotides are TGTGCCATCAGTCCATCGGGGGCCGGGCAGTATTTT.